Listed here are 9 T cell receptor beta chains from one sample, sequenced in a study of cytomegalovirus exposure and HLA in healthy donors. Here immunoSEQ multiplex PCR was the method, and the copy in TCRdb shows in-frame clones only, minus some. The data contain approximately 160,000 clones, over 80% of them singletons. Sequencing was carried out using PBMCs. Every receptor here comes from a young man in good health and CMV-seropositive.

The rearrangement uses TRBV7-2 and TRBJ1-2; D is perhaps TRBD1 (5 bases). Trimming shortened V by 1 base and J by 4 bases, and 13 bases separated the two germline ends. This CDR3 region has 15 residues. CDR1 SGHTA and CDR2 FQGNSA come from the germline V gene. CDR3: CASSLGGRGRYGYTF. CDR3 sequence (DNA): TGTGCCAGCAGCTTAGGGGGAAGGGGCCGCTATGGCTACACCTTC.

This rearrangement joins TRBV2 to TRBJ2-5, with TRBD2 matching over 7 bases. Germline CDR1 and CDR2: SNHLY and FYNNEI. The CDR3 contains 12 residues. This chain's CDR3 is CAGGVASETQYF. The CDR3 nucleotides are TGTGCGGGGGGGGTGGCGTCCGAGACCCAGTACTTC.

The chain links TRBV11-2 to TRBJ1-3; no definite D call. The ends were cut back, 6 bases at V and 6 bases at J, with 18 bases in the middle. The CDR3 runs to 15 residues. The V gene's germline CDR1 is SGHAT and CDR2 FQNNGV. CDR3 in DNA: TGTGCCAGCAGACTCGAGGATCTTTTTGTAAACACCATATATTTT. Its protein is CASRLEDLFVNTIYF. Combining the CDR3 with reference TRBV11-2 and TRBJ1-3 gives the whole variable domain EAGVAQSPRYKIIEKRQSVAFWCNPISGHATLYWYQQILGQGPKLLIQFQNNGVVDDSQLPKDRFSAERLKGVDSTLKIQPAKLEDSAVYLCASRLEDLFVNTIYFGEGSWLTVV.

This rearrangement joins TRBV5-6 to TRBJ2-7, with 8 bases that match TRBD2. CDR3 length equals 14 residues. Germline CDR1 reads SGHDT; CDR2 reads YYEEEE. The V and J ends lost 4 bases and 5 bases, in that order; junction bases with no gene match: 8. The CDR3 DNA reads TGTGCCAGCAGCCGAGCGGGGGTCGGAGACGAGCAGTACTTC. Protein: CASSRAGVGDEQYF.

The V gene is TRBV20-1, the J gene TRBJ1-1; no firm D call. V shed 6 bases and J shed 2 bases, with 7 bases lying between them. CDR1 DFQATT and CDR2 SNEGSKA come from the germline V gene (reference sequence). The CDR3 loop spans 11 amino acids. Written as DNA, the CDR3 is TGCAGTGCCTTAGAAAACACTGAAGCTTTCTTT. Its translation is CSALENTEAFF.

The chain recombines TRBV9 with TRBJ2-1; D is possibly TRBD1 (6 bases). Germline values: CDR1 SGDLS, CDR2 YYNGEE. Between the trimmed V and J ends, which lost 0 bases and 3 bases, there was a span of 10 bases. The CDR3 is 15 residues long. The CDR3: CASSVGGPLYNEQFF. Written as DNA, the CDR3 is TGTGCCAGCAGCGTAGGGGGGCCTCTCTACAATGAGCAGTTCTTC. Full variable domain (remainder filled in from reference TRBV9 and TRBJ2-1): DSGVTQTPKHLITATGQRVTLRCSPRSGDLSVYWYQQSLDQGLQFLIQYYNGEERAKGNILERFSAQQFPDLHSELNLSSLELGDSALYFCASSVGGPLYNEQFFGPGTRLTVL.

The chain uses TRBV2 and TRBJ2-5; possibly TRBD2 for D (5 bases). Germline V lookup: CDR1 SNHLY, CDR2 FYNNEI. This CDR3 contains 13 residues. The V end was cut by 8 bases, the J end by 2 bases, with 12 bases between. CDR3 sequence reads: CASGLEAQETQYF. CDR3 nucleotides: TGTGCCAGCGGACTGGAGGCACAAGAGACCCAGTACTTC.

This chain links TRBV5-1 with TRBJ2-1; D is perhaps TRBD1 (6 bases). Germline V CDR1 and CDR2: SGHRS, YFSETQ. The V gene lost 0 bases and the J gene lost 6 bases, with 19 bases spanning the gap. The CDR3 length is 17 residues. CDR3 sequence (DNA): TGCGCCAGCAGCTTGGCCGCGAGGGACAATTATAGCAATGAGCAGTTCTTC. Translation: CASSLAARDNYSNEQFF.

This chain uses TRBV7-6 with TRBJ2-1; tentative D call: TRBD1 (6 bases). This CDR3 comprises 15 residues. The ends were cut back, 4 bases at V and 8 bases at J, with 18 bases in the middle. CDR1 SGHVS and CDR2 FNYEAQ come from the germline V gene. The CDR3: CASSSEAGDVYEQFF. The CDR3 DNA follows: TGTGCCAGCAGCTCCGAAGCAGGGGATGTTTATGAGCAGTTCTTC.